This TCR beta chain was recorded in a study of blood T cell repertoires in COVID-19 (dated by TCRdb to 2018 to 2020). For the study in its entirety: Samples from collaborators originated in the United States, Italy and Spain and spanned both the acute and convalescent phases of COVID-19. The prospective study material was composed of cDNA or gDNA derived from T cells, B-cell-depleted T cells, or PBMCs. Deeply sampled blood TCRbeta repertoires from subjects exposed to, actively infected with, or recovered from COVID-19 were included in the dataset. The repertoires were made available in a free public database intended to serve as a resource for research on the immune response to SARS-CoV-2. The samples were drawn from the first 160 participants of the ongoing ImmuneRACE study and from some 1,300 subjects provided by 6 global collaborators. Nearly every sample came with metadata listing a de-identified subject ID, COVID-19 status, age in years and sex. Where available, HLA class I and class II types were obtained from metadata supplied by the sample provider rather than from assay-based typing. Here is what the overall study found, with its caveats: The quantity of clinical and demographic metadata differed by source and by participant and was supplied without curation.

Collaborating institutions collected whole blood in K2EDTA tubes following their own protocols. For TCRbeta analysis, collaborators shipped samples in one of three forms: frozen whole blood, isolated PBMCs, or DNA extracted from either of those sample types. Worth noting for this clone: The clone's antigen remains unknown. It has no much larger one-base neighbor in the sample; base qualities were not kept.

Cut back by 8 bases and 5 bases, the V and J ends lie 21 bases apart. The CDR3 measures 14 amino acids from cysteine to phenylalanine. Here the CDR3 DNA is all that survives: 42 bases in frame from base 1. CDR1 and CDR2 were assigned from the germline V gene as SQVTM and ANQGSEA. TCRbeta CDR3 regions were amplified from genomic DNA using the immunoSEQ Assay, a bias-controlled multiplex PCR. The paper's data handling went like this. Nucleated cell counts per sample were estimated from amplification of reference gene primers within the assay. Sequence reads were collapsed and filtered to measure the absolute abundance of every unique TCRbeta CDR3 rearrangement. For each sample, productive Simpson clonality was calculated by taking the square root of Simpson's diversity index across productive rearrangements. TCRdb took over this immuneACCESS table, retaining in-frame rearrangements with V and J assigned. Such tables are incomplete; in checked studies, under half of the missing clones stem from an unresolved V gene, and the remainder is unexplained. D and trimming come from the DNA, and the V and J calls and clone size come from that table. The sample contains approximately 180,000 clones, 80% to 90% of them found a single time. The ten most abundant clones make up 11% of the sample.

The rearranged segments are TRBV29-1 and TRBJ2-5; the D gene is perhaps TRBD2, from 5 matching bases. This clonotype originated in a human donor with active or convalescent COVID-19. The donor label of this sample is uncertain. Sequenced sample: peripheral blood. The nucleotides read TGCAGCTCCTCCGGAGGATTTCCGGGGGAGACCCAGTACTTC. Protein translation: CSSSGGFPGETQYF.